Described below is a single TCR beta chain sequence and its context. Its antigen is unknown. This CDR3 comprises 14 residues. Trimming shortened V by 4 bases and J by 6 bases, and 10 bases separated the two germline ends. In germline, CDR1 is LGHNA, CDR2 YSLEER. Blood draws occurred at baseline, cycle 4 day 1, and cycle 7 day 1. Here immunoSEQ multiplex PCR was the method, and the copy in TCRdb shows in-frame clones only, minus some. The sample carries around 99,000 clones, less than 95% recorded once. The source of the sample is a study of OX40 agonist ivuxolimab in advanced cancers. About the research overall: With a range of about 20 to 79, age averaged about 58 years, and nearly 85% were male.

Notes on the study in general: On average, CD8+ T cells had more expanded clones than CD4+. At doses 0.1 to 3.0 mg/kg, CD4+ and CD8+ clones expanded.

Sequenced here: CD4+ or CD8+ T cells sorted from blood, sampled in a trial of the OX40 agonist ivuxolimab. This clonotype originated in an adult with an advanced solid tumor such as melanoma, head and neck, liver or kidney cancer. The chain couples TRBV4-3 to TRBJ1-6, with D possibly matching TRBD1 (5 bases). In DNA, the CDR3 is TGCGCCAGCAGCCTGACCGGGACTAATTCACCCCTCCACTTT. Translation: CASSLTGTNSPLHF.